This T cell receptor beta chain stems from a study of blood T cells in healthy people across ages. Using a J-beta primer mix together with a sample-barcoded 5' primer, a second PCR was run for roughly 6 to 11 cycles. TCRdb recomputed calls from the 5' RACE reads with MiXCR, one row per CDR3 protein. The data contain 600,000 to 650,000 distinct CDR3 sequences, 58% of them singletons. Germline values: CDR1 MNHEY, CDR2 SVGAGI. CDR3 length equals 15 residues. Trimming stripped 4 bases from V and 0 bases from J, with 9 bases between. This rearrangement joins TRBV6-5 to TRBJ2-2, with D unclear. Sequenced input: blood. The receptor comes from a man aged 55 to 69 in good health. CDR3 nucleotides: TGTGCCAGCAGTTCCGAGATCTCGAACACCGGGGAGCTGTTTTTT. It translates to CASSSEISNTGELFF.